This T cell receptor (beta chain) was found in a study of PD-L1 blockade in urothelial cancer. Background on the study: When blood samples were assessed, the median T cell count was approximately 140,000. Broader study findings: Durable-benefit patients expanded tumor-associated blood clones more at 3 weeks.

Trimming stripped 2 bases from V and 0 bases from J, with 15 bases between. This CDR3 spans 16 amino acids. Germline-derived CDR1 and CDR2 are SGDLS and YYNGEE. Concerning this clone itself: Its matching antigen is unknown.

A spike-in of synthetic TCR analog templates was added to each PCR. Profiled with immunoSEQ multiplex PCR; TCRdb holds only in-frame clones, not every one. The sample holds about 63,000 clones, 75% to 85% seen once. The time point is: pretreatment peripheral blood. The V gene is TRBV9, the J gene TRBJ2-7; D possibly corresponds to TRBD2 (6 bases). This sequence originates from a man between 65 and 85 years old with urothelial cancer. Source: PBMCs, taken around atezolizumab (anti-PD-L1) treatment. DNA for the CDR3: TGTGCCAGCAGCGTTACCGGGAGCGCGAGCTCCTACGAGCAGTACTTC. Encoded protein: CASSVTGSASSYEQYF.